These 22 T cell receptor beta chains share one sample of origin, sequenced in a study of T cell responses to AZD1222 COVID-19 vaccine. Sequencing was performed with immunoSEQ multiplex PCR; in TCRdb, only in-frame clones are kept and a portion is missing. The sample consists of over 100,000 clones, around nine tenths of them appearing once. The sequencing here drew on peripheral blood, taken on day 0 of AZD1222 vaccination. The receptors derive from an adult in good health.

This chain's CDR3 is CASSAPSTGLGYTF. The CDR3 coding sequence is TGTGCCAGCAGCGCACCATCTACAGGGTTGGGCTACACCTTC. This rearrangement joins TRBV7-9 to TRBJ1-2; a weak D match, TRBD1 (6 bases). The V gene's germline CDR1 is SEHNR and CDR2 FQNEAQ (reference sequence). The CDR3 has 14 residues. The germline V and J ends were trimmed by 5 bases and 8 bases, with 18 bases remaining between them.

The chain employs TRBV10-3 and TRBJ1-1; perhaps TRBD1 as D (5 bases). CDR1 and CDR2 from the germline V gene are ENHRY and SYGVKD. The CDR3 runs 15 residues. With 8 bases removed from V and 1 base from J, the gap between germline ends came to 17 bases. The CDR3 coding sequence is TGTGCCATCCCGCCGGGTCGGGGGGAGAACACTGAAGCTTTCTTT. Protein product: CAIPPGRGENTEAFF.

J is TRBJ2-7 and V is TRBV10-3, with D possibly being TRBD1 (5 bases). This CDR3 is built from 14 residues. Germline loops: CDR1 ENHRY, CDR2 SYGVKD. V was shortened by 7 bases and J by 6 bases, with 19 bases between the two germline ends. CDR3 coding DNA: TGTGCCATCACCACCAGGACCACTCAGGGCGAGCAGTACTTC. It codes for CAITTRTTQGEQYF.

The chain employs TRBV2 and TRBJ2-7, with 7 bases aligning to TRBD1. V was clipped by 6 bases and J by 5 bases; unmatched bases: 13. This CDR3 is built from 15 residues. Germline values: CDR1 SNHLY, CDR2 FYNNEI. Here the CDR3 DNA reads TGTGCCAGCAGCGGTATAGACAGGGTAAACGACGAGCAGTACTTC. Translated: CASSGIDRVNDEQYF.

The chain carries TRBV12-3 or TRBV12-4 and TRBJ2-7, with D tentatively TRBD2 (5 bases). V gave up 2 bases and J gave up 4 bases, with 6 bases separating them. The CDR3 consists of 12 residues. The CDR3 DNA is TGTGCCAGCAGTTTAACGGGATACGAGCAGTACTTC. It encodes CASSLTGYEQYF.

CDR3 amino acids: CASRAGTASYEQYF. The CDR3 coding sequence is TGTGCCAGCAGAGCCGGGACGGCCTCCTACGAGCAGTACTTC. J is TRBJ2-7 and V is TRBV2; D tentatively reads TRBD1 or TRBD2 (5 bases each). This CDR3 has 14 amino acids. The V end lost 6 bases, the J end lost 0 bases, and 12 bases lay between the germline ends. Germline CDR1 and CDR2: SNHLY and FYNNEI.

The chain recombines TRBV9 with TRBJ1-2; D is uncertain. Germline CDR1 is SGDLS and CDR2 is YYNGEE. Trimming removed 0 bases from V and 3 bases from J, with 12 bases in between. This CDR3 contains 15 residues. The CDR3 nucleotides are TGTGCCAGCAGCGTAGAATCAGGAGGCCACTATGGCTACACCTTC. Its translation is CASSVESGGHYGYTF.

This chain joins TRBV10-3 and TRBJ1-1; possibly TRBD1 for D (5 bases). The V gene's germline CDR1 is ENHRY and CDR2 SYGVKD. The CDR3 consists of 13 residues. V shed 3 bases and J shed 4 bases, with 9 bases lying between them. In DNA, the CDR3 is TGTGCCATCAGTGACGGGGGACCCACTGAAGCTTTCTTT. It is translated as CAISDGGPTEAFF.

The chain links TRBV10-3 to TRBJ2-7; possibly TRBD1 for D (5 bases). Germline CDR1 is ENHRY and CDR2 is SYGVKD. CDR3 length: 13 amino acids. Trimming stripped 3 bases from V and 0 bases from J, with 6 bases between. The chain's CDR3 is CAISDRASYEQYF. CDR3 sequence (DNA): TGTGCCATCAGTGACAGGGCCTCCTACGAGCAGTACTTC.

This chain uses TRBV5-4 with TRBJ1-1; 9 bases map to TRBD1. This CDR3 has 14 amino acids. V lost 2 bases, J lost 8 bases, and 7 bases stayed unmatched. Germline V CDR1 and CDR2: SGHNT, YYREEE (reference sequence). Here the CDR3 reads CASSFRQGEMEAFF. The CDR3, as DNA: TGTGCCAGCAGCTTCAGACAGGGGGAAATGGAAGCTTTCTTT.

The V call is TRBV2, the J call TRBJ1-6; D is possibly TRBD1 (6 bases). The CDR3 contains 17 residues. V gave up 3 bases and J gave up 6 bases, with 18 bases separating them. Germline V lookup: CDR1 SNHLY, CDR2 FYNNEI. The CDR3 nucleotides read TGTGCCAGCAGTGATATCGGGAGGGGGGTTGGTAATTCACCCCTCCACTTT. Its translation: CASSDIGRGVGNSPLHF.

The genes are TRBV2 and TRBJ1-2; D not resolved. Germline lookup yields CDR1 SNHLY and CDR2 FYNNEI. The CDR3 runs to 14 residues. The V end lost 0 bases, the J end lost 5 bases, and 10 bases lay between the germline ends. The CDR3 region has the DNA TGTGCCAGCAGTGAAGCGCTTGGGTTTTATGGCTACACCTTC. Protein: CASSEALGFYGYTF.

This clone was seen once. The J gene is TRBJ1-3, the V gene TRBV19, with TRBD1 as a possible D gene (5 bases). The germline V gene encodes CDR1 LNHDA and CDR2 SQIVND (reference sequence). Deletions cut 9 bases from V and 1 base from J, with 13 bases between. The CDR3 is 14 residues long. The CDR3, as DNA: TGTGCCAGCCAATTTCCAGGGTCTGGAAACACCATATATTTT. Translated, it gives CASQFPGSGNTIYF.

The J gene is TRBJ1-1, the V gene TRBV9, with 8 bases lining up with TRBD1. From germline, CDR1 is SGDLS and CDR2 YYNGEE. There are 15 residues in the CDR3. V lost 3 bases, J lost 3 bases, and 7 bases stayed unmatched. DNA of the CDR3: TGTGCCAGCAGCGCAGACAGGGGTCGGGACACTGAAGCTTTCTTT. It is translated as CASSADRGRDTEAFF.

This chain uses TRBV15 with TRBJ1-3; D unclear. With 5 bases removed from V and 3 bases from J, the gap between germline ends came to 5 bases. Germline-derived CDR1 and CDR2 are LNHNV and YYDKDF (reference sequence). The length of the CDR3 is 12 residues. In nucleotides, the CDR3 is TGTGCCACCAGCTCCAGTGGAAACACCATATATTTT. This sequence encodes CATSSSGNTIYF.

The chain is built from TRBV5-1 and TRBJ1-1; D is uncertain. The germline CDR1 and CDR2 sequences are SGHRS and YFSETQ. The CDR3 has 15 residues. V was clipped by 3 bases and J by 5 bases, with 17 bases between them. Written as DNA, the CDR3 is TGCGCCAGCAGCTCCGTCGGACGGGGTGGAACTGAAGCTTTCTTT. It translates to CASSSVGRGGTEAFF.

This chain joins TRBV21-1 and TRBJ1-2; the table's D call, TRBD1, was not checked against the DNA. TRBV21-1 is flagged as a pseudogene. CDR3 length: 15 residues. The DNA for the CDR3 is TGTGCCAGCAGCTCACGGACAGGGGACCCCTATGGCTACACCTTC. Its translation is CASSSRTGDPYGYTF.

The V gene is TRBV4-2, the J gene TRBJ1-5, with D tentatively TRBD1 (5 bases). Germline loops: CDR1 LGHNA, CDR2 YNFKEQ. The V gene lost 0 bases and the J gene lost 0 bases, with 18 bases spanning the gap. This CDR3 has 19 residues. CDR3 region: CASSQEVSLGQYSNQPQHF. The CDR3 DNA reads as TGTGCCAGCAGCCAAGAGGTGTCGTTGGGGCAGTATAGCAATCAGCCCCAGCATTTT.

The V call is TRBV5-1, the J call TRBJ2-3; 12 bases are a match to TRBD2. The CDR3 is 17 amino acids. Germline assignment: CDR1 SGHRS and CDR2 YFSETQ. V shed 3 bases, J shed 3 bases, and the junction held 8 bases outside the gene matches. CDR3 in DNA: TGCGCCAGCAGCTCGGGCCTAGCGGGGGGGCGGACAGATACGCAGTATTTT. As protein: CASSSGLAGGRTDTQYF.

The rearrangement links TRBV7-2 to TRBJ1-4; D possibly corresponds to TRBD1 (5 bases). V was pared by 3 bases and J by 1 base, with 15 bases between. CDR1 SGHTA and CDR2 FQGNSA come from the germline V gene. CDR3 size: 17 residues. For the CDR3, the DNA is TGTGCCAGCAGCTTCATGGGGGGGGATCTAACTAATGAAAAACTGTTTTTT. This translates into CASSFMGGDLTNEKLFF.

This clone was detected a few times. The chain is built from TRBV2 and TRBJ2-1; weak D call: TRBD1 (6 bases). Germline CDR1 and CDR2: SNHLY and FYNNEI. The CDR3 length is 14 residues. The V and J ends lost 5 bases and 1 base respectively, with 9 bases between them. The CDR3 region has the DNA TGTGCCAGCAGTTACCAGGGGTCCTACAATGAGCAGTTCTTC. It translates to CASSYQGSYNEQFF.

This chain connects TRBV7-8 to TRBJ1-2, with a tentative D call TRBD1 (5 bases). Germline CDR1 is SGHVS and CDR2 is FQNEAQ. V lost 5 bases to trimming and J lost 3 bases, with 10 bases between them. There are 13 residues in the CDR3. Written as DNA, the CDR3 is TGTGCCAGCAGCCGAGGGGTGGACTATGGCTACACCTTC. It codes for CASSRGVDYGYTF.